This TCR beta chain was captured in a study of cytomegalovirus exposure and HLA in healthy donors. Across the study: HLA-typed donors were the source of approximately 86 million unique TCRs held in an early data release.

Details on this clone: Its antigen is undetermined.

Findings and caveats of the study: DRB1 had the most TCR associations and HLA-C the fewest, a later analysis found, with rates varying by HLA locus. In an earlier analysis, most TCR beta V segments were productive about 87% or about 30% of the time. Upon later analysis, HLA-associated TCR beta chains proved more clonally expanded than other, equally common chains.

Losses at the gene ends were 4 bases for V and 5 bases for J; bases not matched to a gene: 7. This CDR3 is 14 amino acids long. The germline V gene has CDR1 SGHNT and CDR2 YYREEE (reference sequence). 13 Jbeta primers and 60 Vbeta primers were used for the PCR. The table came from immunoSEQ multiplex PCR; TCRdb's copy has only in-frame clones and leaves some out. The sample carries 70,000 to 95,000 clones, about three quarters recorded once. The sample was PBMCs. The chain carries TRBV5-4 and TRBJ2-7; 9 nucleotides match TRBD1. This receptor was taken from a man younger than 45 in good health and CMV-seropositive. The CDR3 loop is CASSVGTGSNEQYF. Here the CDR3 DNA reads TGTGCCAGCAGCGTGGGGACAGGGAGCAACGAGCAGTACTTC.